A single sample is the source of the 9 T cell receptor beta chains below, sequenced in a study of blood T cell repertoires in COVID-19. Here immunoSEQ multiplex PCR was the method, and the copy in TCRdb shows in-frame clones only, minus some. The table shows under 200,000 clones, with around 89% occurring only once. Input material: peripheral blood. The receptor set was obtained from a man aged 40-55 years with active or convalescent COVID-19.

The DNA of the CDR3 is TGTGCCAGCAGTCAACAGGAATTTAGTTACGAGCAGTACTTC. It specifies CASSQQEFSYEQYF. The V and J genes are TRBV27 and TRBJ2-7; possibly TRBD1 for D (5 bases). Germline lookup yields CDR1 MNHEY and CDR2 SMNVEV (reference sequence). V lost 5 bases to trimming and J lost 4 bases, with 15 bases between them. The CDR3 sequence is 14 residues long.

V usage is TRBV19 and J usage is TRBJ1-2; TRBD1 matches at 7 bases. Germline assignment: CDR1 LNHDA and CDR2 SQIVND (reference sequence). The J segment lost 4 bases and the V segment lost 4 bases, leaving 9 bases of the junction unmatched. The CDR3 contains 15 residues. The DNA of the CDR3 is TGTGCCAGTAGTAACCCCCGGACAGGCTTCTATGGCTACACCTTC. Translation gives CASSNPRTGFYGYTF.

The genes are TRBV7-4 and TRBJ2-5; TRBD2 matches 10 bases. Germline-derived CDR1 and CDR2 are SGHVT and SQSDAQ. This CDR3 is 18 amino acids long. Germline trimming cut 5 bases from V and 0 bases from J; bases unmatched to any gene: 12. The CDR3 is CASSRKLAGYLYQETQYF. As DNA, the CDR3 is TGTGCCAGCAGCCGAAAACTAGCGGGGTATCTGTACCAAGAGACCCAGTACTTC.

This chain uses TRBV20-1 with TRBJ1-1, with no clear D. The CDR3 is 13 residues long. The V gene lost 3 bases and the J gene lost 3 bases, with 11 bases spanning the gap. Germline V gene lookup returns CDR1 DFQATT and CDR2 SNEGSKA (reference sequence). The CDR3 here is CSASSDRDTEAFF. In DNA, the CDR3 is TGCAGTGCTAGTTCAGACCGGGACACTGAAGCTTTCTTT.

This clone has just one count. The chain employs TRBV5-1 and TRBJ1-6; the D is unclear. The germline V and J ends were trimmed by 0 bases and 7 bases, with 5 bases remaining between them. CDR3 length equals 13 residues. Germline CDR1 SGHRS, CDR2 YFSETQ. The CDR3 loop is CASSLDSNSPLHF. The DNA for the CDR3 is TGCGCCAGCAGCTTGGATTCGAATTCACCCCTCCACTTT.

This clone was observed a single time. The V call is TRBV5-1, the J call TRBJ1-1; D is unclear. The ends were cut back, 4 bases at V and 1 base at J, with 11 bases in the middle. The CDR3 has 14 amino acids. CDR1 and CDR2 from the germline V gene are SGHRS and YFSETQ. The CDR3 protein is CASSPTVGNTEAFF. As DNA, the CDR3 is TGCGCCAGCAGCCCCACAGTTGGGAACACTGAAGCTTTCTTT.

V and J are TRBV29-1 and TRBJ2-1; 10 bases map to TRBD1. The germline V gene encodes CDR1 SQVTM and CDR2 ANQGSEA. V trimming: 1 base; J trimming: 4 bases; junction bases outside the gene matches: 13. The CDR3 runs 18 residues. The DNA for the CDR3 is TGCAGCGTTGAAGGGGGAGCGGAGACAGGGGGCCTTTACAATGAGCAGTTCTTC. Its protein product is CSVEGGAETGGLYNEQFF.

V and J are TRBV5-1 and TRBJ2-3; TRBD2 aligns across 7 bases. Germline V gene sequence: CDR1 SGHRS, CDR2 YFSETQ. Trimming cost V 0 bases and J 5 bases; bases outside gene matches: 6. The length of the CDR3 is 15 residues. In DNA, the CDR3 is TGCGCCAGCAGCTTGGCCGCGGGAGCCGTAGATACGCAGTATTTT. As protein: CASSLAAGAVDTQYF.

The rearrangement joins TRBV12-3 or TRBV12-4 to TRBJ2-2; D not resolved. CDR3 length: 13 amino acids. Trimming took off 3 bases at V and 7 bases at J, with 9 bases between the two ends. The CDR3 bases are TGTGCCAGCAGTTTCCTGGAGAACGGGGAGCTGTTTTTT. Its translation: CASSFLENGELFF.